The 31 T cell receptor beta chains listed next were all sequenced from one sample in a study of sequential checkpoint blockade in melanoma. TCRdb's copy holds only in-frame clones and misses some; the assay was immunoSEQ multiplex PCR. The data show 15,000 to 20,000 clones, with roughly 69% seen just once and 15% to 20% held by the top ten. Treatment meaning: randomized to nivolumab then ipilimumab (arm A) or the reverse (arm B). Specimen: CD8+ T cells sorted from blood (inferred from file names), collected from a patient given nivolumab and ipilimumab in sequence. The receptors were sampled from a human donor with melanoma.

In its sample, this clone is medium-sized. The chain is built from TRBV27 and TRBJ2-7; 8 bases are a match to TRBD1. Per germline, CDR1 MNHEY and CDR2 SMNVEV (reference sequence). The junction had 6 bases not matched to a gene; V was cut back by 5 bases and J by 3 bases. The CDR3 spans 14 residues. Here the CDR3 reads CASSPGTGIYEQYF. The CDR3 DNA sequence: TGTGCCAGCAGTCCAGGGACAGGTATCTACGAGCAGTACTTC.

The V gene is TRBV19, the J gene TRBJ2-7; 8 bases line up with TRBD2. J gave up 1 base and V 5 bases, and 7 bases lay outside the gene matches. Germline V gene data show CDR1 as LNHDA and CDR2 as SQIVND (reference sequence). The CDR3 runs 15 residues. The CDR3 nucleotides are TGTGCCAGTAGTGCCGGGGCTAGCGGGTCCTACGAGCAGTACTTC. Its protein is CASSAGASGSYEQYF.

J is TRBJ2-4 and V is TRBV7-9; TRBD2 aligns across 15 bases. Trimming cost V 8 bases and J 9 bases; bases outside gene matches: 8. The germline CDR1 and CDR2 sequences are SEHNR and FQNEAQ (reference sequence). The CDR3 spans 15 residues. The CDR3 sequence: CASCRTSGGEGIQYF. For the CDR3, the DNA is TGTGCCAGCTGCAGGACTAGCGGGGGGGAGGGCATTCAGTACTTC.

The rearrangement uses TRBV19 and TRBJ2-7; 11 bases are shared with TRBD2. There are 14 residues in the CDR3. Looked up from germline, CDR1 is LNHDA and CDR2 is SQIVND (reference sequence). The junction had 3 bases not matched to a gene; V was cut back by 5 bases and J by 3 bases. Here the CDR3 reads CASSPGTSGYEQYF. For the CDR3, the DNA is TGTGCCAGTAGTCCCGGGACTAGCGGCTACGAGCAGTACTTC.

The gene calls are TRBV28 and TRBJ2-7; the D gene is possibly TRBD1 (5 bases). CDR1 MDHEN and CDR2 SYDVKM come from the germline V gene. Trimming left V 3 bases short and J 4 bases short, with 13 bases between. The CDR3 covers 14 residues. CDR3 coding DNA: TGTGCCAGCAGTTTGGGAAGGGGCCCGTACGAGCAGTACTTC. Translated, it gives CASSLGRGPYEQYF.

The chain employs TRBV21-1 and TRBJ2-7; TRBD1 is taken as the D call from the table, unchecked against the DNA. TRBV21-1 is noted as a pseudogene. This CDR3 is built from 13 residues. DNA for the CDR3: TGTGCCAGCACCAGACAGGGGGGAGACGAGCAGTACTTC. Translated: CASTRQGGDEQYF.

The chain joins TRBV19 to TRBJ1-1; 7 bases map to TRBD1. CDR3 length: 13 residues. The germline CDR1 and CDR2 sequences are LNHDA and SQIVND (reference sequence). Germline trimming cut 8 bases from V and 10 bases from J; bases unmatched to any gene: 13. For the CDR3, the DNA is TGTGCCAGTCAGGGGGGCCCCAGGGTGTCAGCTTTCTTT. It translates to CASQGGPRVSAFF. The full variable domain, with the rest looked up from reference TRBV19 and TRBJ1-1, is DGGITQSPKYLFRKEGQNVTLSCEQNLNHDAMYWYRQDPGQGLRLIYYSQIVNDFQKGDIAEGYSVSREKKESFPLTVTSAQKNPTAFYLCASQGGPRVSAFFGQGTRLTVV.

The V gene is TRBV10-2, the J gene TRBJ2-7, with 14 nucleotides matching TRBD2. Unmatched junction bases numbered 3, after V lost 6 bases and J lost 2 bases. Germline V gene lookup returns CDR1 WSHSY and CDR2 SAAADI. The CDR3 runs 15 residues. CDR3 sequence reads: CASRETSGRAYEQYF. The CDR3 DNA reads TGCGCCAGCAGAGAGACTAGCGGGAGGGCCTACGAGCAGTACTTC.

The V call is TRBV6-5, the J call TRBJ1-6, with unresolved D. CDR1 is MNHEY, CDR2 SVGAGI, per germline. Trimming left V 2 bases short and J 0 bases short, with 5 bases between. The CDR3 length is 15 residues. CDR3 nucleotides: TGTGCCAGCAGTTACACAGCCTCCTATAATTCACCCCTCCACTTT. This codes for CASSYTASYNSPLHF.

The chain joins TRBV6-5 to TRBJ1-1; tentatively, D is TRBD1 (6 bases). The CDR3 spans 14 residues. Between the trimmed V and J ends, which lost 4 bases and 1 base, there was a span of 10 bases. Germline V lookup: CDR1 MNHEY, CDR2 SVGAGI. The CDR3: CASSFLGGNTEAFF. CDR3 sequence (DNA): TGTGCCAGCAGTTTCTTAGGGGGGAACACTGAAGCTTTCTTT.

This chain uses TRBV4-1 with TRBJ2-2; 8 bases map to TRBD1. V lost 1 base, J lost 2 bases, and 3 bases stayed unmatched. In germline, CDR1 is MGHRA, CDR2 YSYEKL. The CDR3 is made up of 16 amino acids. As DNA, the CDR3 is TGCGCCAGCAGCCAAGCAGGGGGCGGCAACACCGGGGAGCTGTTTTTT. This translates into CASSQAGGGNTGELFF.

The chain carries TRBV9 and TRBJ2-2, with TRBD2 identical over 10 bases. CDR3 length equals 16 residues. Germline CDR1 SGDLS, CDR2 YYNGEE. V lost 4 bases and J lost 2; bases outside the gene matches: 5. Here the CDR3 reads CASSIRTSGNTGELFF. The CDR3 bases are TGTGCCAGCAGCATACGGACTAGCGGAAACACCGGGGAGCTGTTTTTT. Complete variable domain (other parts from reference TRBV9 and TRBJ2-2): DSGVTQTPKHLITATGQRVTLRCSPRSGDLSVYWYQQSLDQGLQFLIQYYNGEERAKGNILERFSAQQFPDLHSELNLSSLELGDSALYFCASSIRTSGNTGELFFGEGSRLTVL.

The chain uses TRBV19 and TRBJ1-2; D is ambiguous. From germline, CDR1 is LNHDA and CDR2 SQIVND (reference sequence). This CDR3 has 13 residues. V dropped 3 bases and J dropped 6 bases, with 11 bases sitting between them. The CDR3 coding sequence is TGTGCCAGTAGTATTGGGCCCGGGAATGGCTACACCTTC. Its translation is CASSIGPGNGYTF.

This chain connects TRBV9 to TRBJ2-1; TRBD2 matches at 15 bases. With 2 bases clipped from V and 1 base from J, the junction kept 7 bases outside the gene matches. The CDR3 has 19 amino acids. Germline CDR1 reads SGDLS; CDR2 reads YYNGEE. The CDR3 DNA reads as TGTGCCAGCAGCGTTCCGGGACTAGCGGGGGGTGGGTCCTACAATGAGCAGTTCTTC. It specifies CASSVPGLAGGGSYNEQFF.

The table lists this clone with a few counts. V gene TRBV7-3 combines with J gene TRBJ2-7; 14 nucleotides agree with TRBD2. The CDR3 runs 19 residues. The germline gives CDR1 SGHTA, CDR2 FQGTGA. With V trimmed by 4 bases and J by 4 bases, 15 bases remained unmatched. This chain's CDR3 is CASSSYVGTSGRSAYEQYF. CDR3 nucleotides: TGTGCCAGCAGCTCCTATGTAGGGACTAGCGGGAGATCAGCTTACGAGCAGTACTTC.

The CDR3 nucleotides read TGTGCCAGCAGCTTAACGGGACACCCGAACACTGAAGCTTTCTTT. Translated, it gives CASSLTGHPNTEAFF. V gene TRBV7-3 combines with J gene TRBJ1-1; D might be TRBD1 (6 bases). Germline V lookup: CDR1 SGHTA, CDR2 FQGTGA. The V and J ends lost 0 bases and 1 base respectively, with 9 bases between them. This CDR3 contains 15 residues.

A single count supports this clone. This CDR3 is CACWDRSNYGYTF. The CDR3 DNA reads as TGTGCCTGCTGGGACAGATCTAACTATGGCTACACCTTC. The chain joins TRBV30 to TRBJ1-2; 7 positions agree with TRBD1. CDR3 length: 13 amino acids. V gave up 6 bases and J gave up 0 bases; unmatched junction bases: 4. Germline CDR1 GTSNPN, CDR2 SVGIG (reference sequence).

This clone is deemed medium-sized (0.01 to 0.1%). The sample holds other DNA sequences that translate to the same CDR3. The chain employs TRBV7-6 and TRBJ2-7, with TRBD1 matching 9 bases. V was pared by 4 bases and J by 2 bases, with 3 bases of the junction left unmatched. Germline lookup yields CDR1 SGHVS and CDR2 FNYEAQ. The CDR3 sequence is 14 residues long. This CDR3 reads CASSWGTGTYEQYF. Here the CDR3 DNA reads TGTGCCAGCAGCTGGGGGACAGGGACCTACGAGCAGTACTTC.

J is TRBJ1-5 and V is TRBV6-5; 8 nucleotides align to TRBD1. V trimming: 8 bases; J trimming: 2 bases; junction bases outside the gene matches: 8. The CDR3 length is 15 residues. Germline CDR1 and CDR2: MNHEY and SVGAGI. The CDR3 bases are TGTGCCAGCCTCTACTCGACAGGGGGCAATCAGCCCCAGCATTTT. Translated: CASLYSTGGNQPQHF.

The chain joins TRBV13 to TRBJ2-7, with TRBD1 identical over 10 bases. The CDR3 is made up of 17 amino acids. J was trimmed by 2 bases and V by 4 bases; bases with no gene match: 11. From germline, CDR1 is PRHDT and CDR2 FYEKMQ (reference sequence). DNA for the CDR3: TGTGCCAGCAGCTCCCGGGACAGGGGAACCGTCCCCTACGAGCAGTACTTC. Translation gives CASSSRDRGTVPYEQYF.

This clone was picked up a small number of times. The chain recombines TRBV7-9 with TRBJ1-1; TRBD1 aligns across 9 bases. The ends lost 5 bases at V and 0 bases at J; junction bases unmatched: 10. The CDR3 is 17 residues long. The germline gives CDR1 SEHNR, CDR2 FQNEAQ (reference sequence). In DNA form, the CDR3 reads TGTGCCAGCAGCAACGCGCCGGGACAGGGAGTGAACACTGAAGCTTTCTTT. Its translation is CASSNAPGQGVNTEAFF.

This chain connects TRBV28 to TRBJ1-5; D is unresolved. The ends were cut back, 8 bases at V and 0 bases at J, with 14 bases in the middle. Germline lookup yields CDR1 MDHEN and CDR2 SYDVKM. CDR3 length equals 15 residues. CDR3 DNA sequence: TGTGCCAGCGCCTCAGTCCGTTATAGCAATCAGCCCCAGCATTTT. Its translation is CASASVRYSNQPQHF.

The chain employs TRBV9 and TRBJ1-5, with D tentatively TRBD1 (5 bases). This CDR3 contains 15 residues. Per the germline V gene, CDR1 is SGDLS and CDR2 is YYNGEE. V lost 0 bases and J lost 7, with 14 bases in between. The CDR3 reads CASSVGFRAGQPQHF. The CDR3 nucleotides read TGTGCCAGCAGCGTAGGATTCAGGGCCGGCCAGCCCCAGCATTTT.

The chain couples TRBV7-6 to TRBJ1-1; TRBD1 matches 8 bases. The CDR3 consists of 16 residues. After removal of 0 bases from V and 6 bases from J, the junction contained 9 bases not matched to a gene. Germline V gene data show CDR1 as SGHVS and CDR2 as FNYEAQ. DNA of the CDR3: TGTGCCAGCAGCTTAGCCGGGCAGGGGGCGGCCCCTGAAGCTTTCTTT. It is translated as CASSLAGQGAAPEAFF.

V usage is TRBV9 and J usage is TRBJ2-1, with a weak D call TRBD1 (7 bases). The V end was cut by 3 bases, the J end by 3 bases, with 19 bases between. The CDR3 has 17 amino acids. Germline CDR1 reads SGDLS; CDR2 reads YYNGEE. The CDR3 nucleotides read TGTGCCAGCAGCGCCGGGGGTACAGGGGCGAGCTACAATGAGCAGTTCTTC. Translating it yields CASSAGGTGASYNEQFF.

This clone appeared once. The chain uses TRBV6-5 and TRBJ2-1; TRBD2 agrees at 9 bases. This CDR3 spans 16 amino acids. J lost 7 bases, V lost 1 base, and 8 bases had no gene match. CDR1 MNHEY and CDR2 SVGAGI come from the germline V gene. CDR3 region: CASSYWASGNVNEQFF. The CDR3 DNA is TGTGCCAGCAGTTACTGGGCTAGCGGGAATGTGAATGAGCAGTTCTTC.

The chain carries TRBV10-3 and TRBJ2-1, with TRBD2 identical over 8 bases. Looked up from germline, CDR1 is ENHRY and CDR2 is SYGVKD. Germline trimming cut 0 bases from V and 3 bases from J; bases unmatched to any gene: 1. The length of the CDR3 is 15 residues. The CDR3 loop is CAISESSGVYNEQFF. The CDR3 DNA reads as TGTGCCATCAGTGAGTCTAGCGGGGTCTACAATGAGCAGTTCTTC.

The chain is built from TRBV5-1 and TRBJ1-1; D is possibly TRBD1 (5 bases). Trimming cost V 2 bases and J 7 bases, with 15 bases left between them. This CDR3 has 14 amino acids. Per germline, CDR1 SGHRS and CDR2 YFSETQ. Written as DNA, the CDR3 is TGCGCCAGCAGCTTTTTCCCCGGACACGATGAAGCTTTCTTT. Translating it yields CASSFFPGHDEAFF.

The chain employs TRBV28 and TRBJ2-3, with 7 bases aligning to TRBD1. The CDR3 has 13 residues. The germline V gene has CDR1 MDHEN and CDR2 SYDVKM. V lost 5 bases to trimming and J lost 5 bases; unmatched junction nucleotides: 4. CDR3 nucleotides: TGTGCCAGCAGTAGGGACAGCCAAGATACGCAGTATTTT. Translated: CASSRDSQDTQYF.

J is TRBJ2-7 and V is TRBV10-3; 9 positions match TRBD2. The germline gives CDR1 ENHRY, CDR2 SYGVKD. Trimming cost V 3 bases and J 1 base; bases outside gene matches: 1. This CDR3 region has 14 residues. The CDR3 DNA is TGTGCCATCAGTGAAGCGGGAGGATCCTACGAGCAGTACTTC. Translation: CAISEAGGSYEQYF.

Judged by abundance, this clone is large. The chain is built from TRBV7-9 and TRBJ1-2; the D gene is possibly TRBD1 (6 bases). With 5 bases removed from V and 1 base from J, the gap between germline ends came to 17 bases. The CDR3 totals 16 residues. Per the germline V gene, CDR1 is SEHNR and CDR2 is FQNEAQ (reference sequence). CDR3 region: CASSHRQGKDNYGYTF. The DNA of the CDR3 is TGTGCCAGCAGCCATCGCCAGGGGAAAGATAACTATGGCTACACCTTC.